The clone carrying this T cell receptor beta chain has only a few counts. These data are taken from a study of blood T cells in healthy people across ages. Primed by a sample-barcoded 5' primer and a J-beta primer mix, a second PCR proceeded for roughly 6 to 12 cycles. One entry per CDR3 protein, called by TCRdb with MiXCR from the 5' RACE reads. The sample has 800,000 to 1,000,000 distinct CDR3 sequences; around 48% are singletons. This clonotype was obtained from a man aged 25-45 years in good health. Sequencing used blood.

CDR3 DNA: TGTGCCACAGAGACGGGGGCGGGCTACAATGAGCAGTTCTTC. Amino acid sequence: CATETGAGYNEQFF. V usage is TRBV12-5 and J usage is TRBJ2-1; D is possibly TRBD1 or TRBD2 (6 bases each). There are 14 residues in the CDR3. Germline lookup yields CDR1 LGHNT and CDR2 FRNRAP. Drawing the rest from reference TRBV12-5 and TRBJ2-1, the complete variable domain is DARVTQTPRHKVTEMGQEVTMRCQPILGHNTVFWYRQTMMQGLELLAYFRNRAPLDDSGMPKDRFSAEMPDATLATLKIQPSEPRDSAVYFCATETGAGYNEQFFGPGTRLTVL.